This T cell receptor (beta chain) stems from a study of blood T cell repertoires in COVID-19. Turning to the study itself: Samples of COVID-19 (acute and convalescent) were obtained from the United States, Italy and Spain. T cells, B-cell-depleted T cells, or PBMCs supplied cDNA or gDNA.

Recruitment covered fewer than 25 US areas and drew participants whose ages spanned about 18 to 100 years. Participants reported their clinical history, and cohort assignment relied on those reports. Germline V lookup: CDR1 MNHEY, CDR2 SVGEGT. The CDR3 contains 16 residues. V shed 0 bases, J shed 5 bases, and the junction held 9 bases outside the gene matches. This clone has a handful of counts. The protocol was immunoSEQ multiplex PCR, while the TCRdb copy is restricted to in-frame clones and leaves out a portion. The sample includes around 78,000 clones, roughly 89% of them seen just once. The specimen sequenced was PBMCs or T cells enriched from blood (not recorded which). This receptor was identified in a woman between 45 and 60 years old with acute COVID-19. The V call is TRBV6-2 or TRBV6-3, the J call TRBJ1-1, with TRBD1 matching 7 bases. In nucleotides, the CDR3 is TGTGCCAGCAGTTACTCGATGGTCAGGGGGGAAACTGAAGCTTTCTTT. Translated, it gives CASSYSMVRGETEAFF.